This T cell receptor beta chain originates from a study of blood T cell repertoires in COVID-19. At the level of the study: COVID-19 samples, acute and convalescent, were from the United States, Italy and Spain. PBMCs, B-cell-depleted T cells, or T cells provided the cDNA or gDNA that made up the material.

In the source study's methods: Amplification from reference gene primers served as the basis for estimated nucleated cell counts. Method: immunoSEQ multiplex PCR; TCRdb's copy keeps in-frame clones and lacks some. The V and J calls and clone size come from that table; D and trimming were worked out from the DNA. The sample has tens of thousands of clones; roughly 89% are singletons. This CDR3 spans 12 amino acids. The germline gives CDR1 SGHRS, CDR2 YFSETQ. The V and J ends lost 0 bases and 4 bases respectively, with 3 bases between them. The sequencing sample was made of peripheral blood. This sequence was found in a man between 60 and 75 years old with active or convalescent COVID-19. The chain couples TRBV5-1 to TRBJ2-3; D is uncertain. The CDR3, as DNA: TGCGCCAGCAGCTTGGTCTCAGATACGCAGTATTTT. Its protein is CASSLVSDTQYF.